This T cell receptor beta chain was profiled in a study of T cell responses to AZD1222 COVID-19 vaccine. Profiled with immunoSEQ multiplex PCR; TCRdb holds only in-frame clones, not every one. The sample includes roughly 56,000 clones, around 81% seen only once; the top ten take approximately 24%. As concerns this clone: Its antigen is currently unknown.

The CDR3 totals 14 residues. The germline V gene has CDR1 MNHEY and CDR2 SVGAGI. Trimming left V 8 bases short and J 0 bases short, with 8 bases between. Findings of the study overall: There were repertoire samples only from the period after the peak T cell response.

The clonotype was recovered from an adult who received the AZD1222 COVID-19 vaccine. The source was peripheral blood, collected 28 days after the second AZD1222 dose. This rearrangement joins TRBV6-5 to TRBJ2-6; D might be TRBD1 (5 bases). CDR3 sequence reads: CASSRGSGANVLTF. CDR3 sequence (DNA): TGTGCCAGCTCTAGGGGCTCTGGGGCCAACGTCCTGACTTTC.